This record looks at one T cell receptor (beta chain) sequence and its context. No antigen is known for it. CDR1 is LGHNT and CDR2 is FRNRAP in the germline V gene. The CDR3 sequence is 14 residues long. Trimming shortened V by 3 bases and J by 3 bases, and 11 bases separated the two germline ends. This specimen comes from a study of shared clonotypes between healthy human individuals. This table comes from immunoSEQ multiplex PCR, and its TCRdb copy is limited to in-frame clones, with some not included. The sample shows millions of clones, roughly nine tenths of them seen only once. Study-wide findings and caveats: Generation probability values for non-shared clonotypes were lower than those for clonotypes shared by all four donors. A handful of donors showed sharing of approximately 5% of naive CD4 clonotypes.

This receptor was identified in a man aged 18 to 29 in good health. The chain recombines TRBV12-5 with TRBJ1-2, with D perhaps TRBD1 (5 bases). The specimen was naive CD4+ T cells sorted from blood. The subset here: CD45RA+ positively selected. Written as DNA, the CDR3 is TGTGCTAGTGGTTTACCCCGAGGGGACTATGGCTACACCTTC. Protein sequence: CASGLPRGDYGYTF. Together with reference TRBV12-5 and TRBJ1-2, the CDR3 gives the full variable domain: DARVTQTPRHKVTEMGQEVTMRCQPILGHNTVFWYRQTMMQGLELLAYFRNRAPLDDSGMPKDRFSAEMPDATLATLKIQPSEPRDSAVYFCASGLPRGDYGYTFGSGTRLTVV.